These T cell receptor beta chains were read from a single sample in a study of regulatory and conventional T cells in RAG deficiency. This table comes from immunoSEQ multiplex PCR, and its TCRdb copy is limited to in-frame clones, with some not included. This sample carries about 30,000 clones, about 89% of them seen once, and the ten largest clones take 0.7% to 0.95%. These sequences were also reported in another study, on regulatory T cells.

Sequenced input: Tregs sorted from blood. The receptors were sampled from a human donor in good health. Each CDR3 is given with its conserved first and last residue. The order of the fields is J gene, CDR3 length, clone size, D gene, V gene, CDR3 DNA, CDR3 protein. D genes are given only for firm matches. Clone size appears in some rows only: once, few, many, or a class for an expanded clone.

TRBJ2-3 | 16 | once | . | TRBV19 | TGTGCCAGTAGTCCCCGGGTCGGGTGGATATCAGATACGCAGTATTTT | CASSPRVGWISDTQYF
TRBJ2-7 | 15 | . | . | TRBV27 | TGTGCCAGCAGTTTAATTTCGGACAGACCCTACGAGCAGTACTTC | CASSLISDRPYEQYF
TRBJ2-3 | 13 | . | TRBD2 | TRBV6-5 | TGTGCCGCGCGGGGGGCCAGCACAGATACGCAGTATTTT | CAARGASTDTQYF
TRBJ2-5 | 14 | . | . | TRBV5-5 | TGTGCCAGCAGCTTGGGAGGGGTGGAAGAGACCCAGTACTTC | CASSLGGVEETQYF
TRBJ1-4 | 15 | . | TRBD1 | TRBV6-1 | TGTGCCAGCAGTGACCATGGGACAGTTAATGAAAAACTGTTTTTT | CASSDHGTVNEKLFF
TRBJ1-1 | 13 | once | . | TRBV6-1 | TGTGCCAGCAGTGCGCTTAACAGGGCCGGCGCTTTCTTT | CASSALNRAGAFF
TRBJ1-5 | 14 | . | . | TRBV7-9 | TGTGCCAGCAGCTCCCGGGACCGCAATCAGCCCCAGCATTTT | CASSSRDRNQPQHF
TRBJ2-7 | 12 | . | . | TRBV28 | TGTGCCAGCAGTCACCAACCCTACGAGCAGTACTTC | CASSHQPYEQYF
TRBJ2-5 | 13 | . | . | TRBV10-2 | TGCGCCAGCAGTGAGTCGGCTTTGGGGACCCAGTACTTC | CASSESALGTQYF
TRBJ1-5 | 14 | once | . | TRBV18 | TGTGCCAGCTCACTTGGGACGGACAATCAGCCCCAGCATTTT | CASSLGTDNQPQHF
TRBJ2-7 | 11 | . | . | TRBV28 | TGTGCCAGCAGTTTATTCGCCGAGCAGTACTTC | CASSLFAEQYF
TRBJ1-2 | 14 | . | . | TRBV4-1 | TGCGCCAGCAGGCCCGGACCGACAGCCTATGGCTACACCTTC | CASRPGPTAYGYTF
TRBJ1-2 | 15 | . | TRBD1 | TRBV6-6 | TGTGCCAGCAGTCCACAGGGGATTGGGGCCTATGGCTACACCTTC | CASSPQGIGAYGYTF
TRBJ1-1 | 15 | . | TRBD1 | TRBV6-6 | TGTGCCAGCAGTTACGGGGACAGGGCTAACACTGAAGCTTTCTTT | CASSYGDRANTEAFF
TRBJ2-5 | 14 | . | . | TRBV6-5 | TGTGCCAGCAGTTACTCCGGGTCCCTGGAGACCCAGTACTTC | CASSYSGSLETQYF
TRBJ2-6 | 13 | . | . | TRBV30 | TGTGCCTGGAGGTCCGGAGGGGCCAACGTCCTGACTTTC | CAWRSGGANVLTF
TRBJ2-1 | 15 | . | TRBD2 | TRBV7-2 | TGTGCCAGCAGCTTAGTAGCGGGGGGCCACAATGAGCAGTTCTTC | CASSLVAGGHNEQFF
TRBJ1-5 | 15 | . | . | TRBV27 | TGTGCCAGCAGTTTAGACCCACATAGCAATCAGCCCCAGCATTTT | CASSLDPHSNQPQHF
TRBJ2-6 | 17 | . | TRBD1 | TRBV7-3 | TGTGCCAGCAGCTCGAAGGGGGCCAACTCTGGGGCCAACGTCCTGACTTTC | CASSSKGANSGANVLTF
TRBJ1-3 | 15 | . | . | TRBV4-1 | TGCGCCAGCAGCCAGGGGGCGAGTGCGGGAAACACCATATATTTT | CASSQGASAGNTIYF
TRBJ1-2 | 15 | . | . | TRBV9 | TGTGCCAGCAGTCTCCGGGACGGACTTAACTATGGCTACACCTTC | CASSLRDGLNYGYTF
TRBJ1-2 | 17 | once | . | TRBV5-4 | TGTGCCAGCAGCTCAGAGACAGTCGCGGGGGCTAACTATGGCTACACCTTC | CASSSETVAGANYGYTF
TRBJ1-5 | 13 | . | . | TRBV30 | TGTGCCTGGAGCCTAGAGGGGAATCAGCCCCAGCATTTT | CAWSLEGNQPQHF
TRBJ1-2 | 10 | . | . | TRBV20-1 | TGCAGTCCCAGGGGATATGGCTACACCTTC | CSPRGYGYTF
TRBJ2-1 | 15 | . | TRBD1 | TRBV19 | TGTGCCACCACCGACAGGACAGGGGGCAACAATGAGCAGTTCTTC | CATTDRTGGNNEQFF
TRBJ1-2 | 13 | . | TRBD1 | TRBV2 | TGTGCCAGCAGGACGGGACAGGGCTATGGCTACACCTTC | CASRTGQGYGYTF